A selection of T cell receptor beta chains follows, all from one sample in a study of synovial regulatory T cells in juvenile arthritis. Assay: immunoSEQ multiplex PCR; the TCRdb copy retains only in-frame clones and omits some. This sample's table has several thousand clones. The sample comprised Treg cells from blood. Source of these receptors: a donor under 30 with juvenile idiopathic arthritis. Each CDR3 is given with its conserved first and last residue. A row's size may be missing; if present it is once, few, many or a size class.

v_gene,j_gene,abundance,CDR3aa
TRBV6-6,TRBJ1-3,-,CASSYGSGNTIYF
TRBV2,TRBJ2-5,-,CASGSGQETQYF
TRBV6-1,TRBJ1-3,-,CASSEGGHFFSGNTIYF
TRBV12-2,TRBJ1-5,-,CASRLADRVLQPQHF
TRBV2,TRBJ2-7,-,CASSDEGGHYEQYF
TRBV28,TRBJ1-2,-,CASSFMESLVTHGYTF
TRBV7-9,TRBJ1-5,-,CASSLDRWEPQHF
TRBV5-1,TRBJ1-4,-,CASSAGTPGPNEKLFF
TRBV5-1,TRBJ1-6,-,CASSLASEGSPLHF
TRBV6-5,TRBJ2-3,-,CASSYTGQGLDTQYF
TRBV4-1,TRBJ1-5,-,CASSQGGLPRPSNQPQHF
TRBV6-5,TRBJ2-1,-,CASSRADEQFF
TRBV15,TRBJ2-1,-,CATTRERFQNEQFF
TRBV9,TRBJ2-4,-,CASSVMGAGGIQYF
TRBV15,TRBJ1-1,-,CATRQRLNTEAFF
TRBV27,TRBJ1-2,-,CASSLQGTYGYTF
TRBV18,TRBJ1-1,-,CASSPGTGRSTEAFF
TRBV18,TRBJ1-2,-,CASSPPGYYYGYTF
TRBV28,TRBJ2-3,-,CAGRGVRTDTQYF
TRBV7-2,TRBJ2-3,-,CASSWTSITDTQYF
TRBV19,TRBJ2-5,-,CASGFEGETQYF
TRBV6-5,TRBJ2-7,-,CASSYSFPGTGEQYF
TRBV30,TRBJ2-2,-,CAWNVGNTGELFF
TRBV16,TRBJ2-7,medium-sized,CASSQYSGILSEQYF
TRBV18,TRBJ2-3,-,CASSPTLGDTQYF
TRBV7-6,TRBJ1-1,-,CASSLVGGGTEAFF
TRBV19,TRBJ2-1,-,CASSGASGSSYNEQFF
TRBV19,TRBJ1-1,-,CASSLGGLGMNTEAFF
TRBV7-9,TRBJ2-7,medium-sized,CASSPTDGTYEQYF
TRBV6-1,TRBJ1-2,-,CASSELGTGVGYGYTF
TRBV7-8,TRBJ2-3,-,CASRLQGADTQYF
TRBV19,TRBJ2-7,-,CASSQGGFEQYF
TRBV28,TRBJ2-1,-,CASSLTSSYEQFF
TRBV5-1,TRBJ2-2,medium-sized,CASSGGRGTGELFF
TRBV27,TRBJ2-7,medium-sized,CASSSASGRYEQYF
TRBV6-4,TRBJ2-3,-,CASSEGVKDTQYF
TRBV10-3,TRBJ1-2,-,CAISTLGGGYGYTF